A single sample is the source of the 12 T cell receptor beta chains below, sequenced in a study of tumor and adjacent non-tumor tissue in lung cancer. The template was RNA from unsorted bulk tissue. A modified ARM-PCR protocol with three rounds of nested PCR amplified TCRbeta. Each CDR3 protein is one row after TCRdb ran MiXCR on the multiplex PCR reads. Of under 250,000 distinct CDR3 sequences listed, 70% to 75% are singletons. Sequencing was done on a sample of lung tumor tissue. Receptors originate from a man aged 55 to 69 with non-small cell lung cancer.

Concerning this clonotype: At one end the junction does not follow the germline gene, possibly because of a read error. V gene TRBV11-3 combines with J gene TRBJ2-5; D is unresolved. Germline assignment: CDR1 SGHNT and CDR2 YENEEA. The CDR3 totals 12 residues. The CDR3 sequence is CASSFPKDTQYF. In DNA form, the CDR3 reads TGTGCCAGCAGCTTCCCCAAAGATACCCAGTACTTC.

Points on this clonotype: A read error may account for a junction end that differs from germline. V gene TRBV11-3 combines with J gene TRBJ2-3, with 8 positions matching TRBD2. Germline-derived CDR1 and CDR2 are SGHNT and YENEEA. This CDR3 has 15 amino acids. The CDR3 bases are TGTGCGAGCAGCTTAGGAGCGGGAGACTCAGATACGCATTATTTT. Amino acids: CASSLGAGDSDTHYF.

Notes on this clonotype: One end of the junction is discordant with germline, which a read error may explain. The V gene is TRBV20-1, the J gene TRBJ2-7; TRBD2 is a possible D gene (5 bases). The CDR3 loop spans 15 amino acids. The germline V gene has CDR1 DFQATT and CDR2 SNEGSKA (reference sequence). This CDR3 reads CNASRIQKRPYEQYF. The DNA of the CDR3 is TGCAATGCTAGCCGCATACAAAAGCGCCCCTACGAGCAGTACTTC.

In regard to this clonotype: At one end the junction does not follow the germline gene, possibly because of a read error. J is TRBJ2-2 and V is TRBV7-8, with 10 bases that match TRBD2. There are 17 residues in the CDR3. Germline CDR1 SGHVS, CDR2 FQNEAQ. CDR3 region: CVSSLGETSGVTGELFF. The DNA of the CDR3 is TGTGTCAGCAGCTTAGGGGAAACTAGCGGGGTTACAGGGGAGCTGTTTTTT.

The chain is built from TRBV5-1 and TRBJ2-1; perhaps D is TRBD1 or TRBD2 (5 bases each). V lost 1 base and J lost 7, with 12 bases in between. The CDR3 loop spans 14 amino acids. Germline assignment: CDR1 SGHRS and CDR2 YFSETQ. CDR3: CASSLNGTVNEQFF. DNA of the CDR3: TGCGCCAGCAGCTTGAACGGGACCGTGAATGAGCAGTTCTTC. The full variable domain, completed using reference TRBV5-1 and TRBJ2-1, is KAGVTQTPRYLIKTRGQQVTLSCSPISGHRSVSWYQQTPGQGLQFLFEYFSETQRNKGNFPGRFSGRQFSNSRSEMNVSTLELGDSALYLCASSLNGTVNEQFFGPGTRLTVL.

Remarks on this clonotype: A read error may account for a junction end that differs from germline. The genes are TRBV18 and TRBJ2-7; 10 nucleotides line up with TRBD1. The CDR3 runs 14 residues. CDR1 is KGHSH and CDR2 is LQKENI in the germline V gene. The CDR3 DNA follows: TGTGACAGCTCACCCGTGGACAGGGGGAACGAGCAGTACTTC. It is translated as CDSSPVDRGNEQYF.

Regarding this clonotype: This may be a read error, as it is one base from a much larger clone. This chain uses TRBV7-9 with TRBJ2-3, with 11 bases fitting TRBD2. Germline CDR1 is SEHNR and CDR2 is FQNEAQ (reference sequence). The trim removed 5 bases at V and 8 bases at J, leaving 15 bases unmatched. The CDR3 totals 17 residues. The CDR3 nucleotides are TGTGCCAGCAGCCCAGCGGTACTAGCGGGAGCTGCAGTTACGCAGTATTTT. Translation gives CASSPAVLAGAAVTQYF.

Comments on this clonotype: The conserved phenylalanine or tryptophan is not found at the CDR3 terminus, so this likely reflects a read error. The rearrangement links TRBV4-2 to TRBJ2-3; D gene uncertain. Trimming removed 2 bases at V and 6 bases at J, with 9 bases between. CDR1 and CDR2 (germline): LGHNA, YNFKEQ. The CDR3 runs 13 residues. This CDR3 reads CASSQLASDTQYI. CDR3 DNA sequence: TGTGCCAGCAGCCAATTAGCATCGGATACGCAGTATATT.

The V and J genes are TRBV5-5 and TRBJ1-6, with D perhaps matching TRBD1 (5 bases). The V end lost 0 bases, the J end lost 8 bases, and 12 bases lay between the germline ends. Germline V gene lookup returns CDR1 SGHKS and CDR2 YYEKEE (reference sequence). The CDR3 runs to 15 residues. In nucleotides, the CDR3 is TGTGCCAGCAGCTTGGACCCAGGGCTAGATTCACCCCTCCACTTT. It translates to CASSLDPGLDSPLHF.

About this clonotype: The DNA is omitted, as the CDR3 cannot be located on it reliably, and the CDR3 follows TCRdb's listing. The chain recombines TRBV29-1 with TRBJ2-2; TRBD2, the D gene given by the table, was not confirmed from the DNA. Germline V gene sequence: CDR1 SQVTM, CDR2 ANQGSEA. The CDR3 comprises 13 residues, both ends counted. The CDR3 sequence: CSVGRGNIGELSF.

This clonotype has just one count. V gene TRBV2 combines with J gene TRBJ2-3, with TRBD2 matching over 8 bases. This CDR3 spans 13 amino acids. The germline V gene encodes CDR1 SNHLY and CDR2 FYNNEI. V shed 9 bases and J 7 bases; nucleotides not matched to a gene: 9. The DNA of the CDR3 is TGTGCCAGTCAGCGGGGGCTCGTAAATACGCAGTATTTT. The encoded protein is CASQRGLVNTQYF.

As for this clonotype: Possible read error: a much larger clone is one base away. The chain couples TRBV29-1 to TRBJ2-5; 10 bases match TRBD2. CDR1 SQVTM and CDR2 ANQGSEA come from the germline V gene. There are 13 residues in the CDR3. With 1 base clipped from V and 13 bases from J, the junction kept 9 bases outside the gene matches. This chain's CDR3 is CSVEVSTSGVRYF. The DNA for the CDR3 is TGCAGCGTTGAAGTGAGCACTAGCGGGGTGAGGTACTTC.